This TCR beta chain stems from a study of blood T cell repertoires in COVID-19. Study in general: COVID-19 samples, acute and convalescent, were from the United States, Italy and Spain. T cells, B-cell-depleted T cells, or PBMCs supplied cDNA or gDNA.

The data were produced by immunoSEQ multiplex PCR, yet TCRdb's version contains in-frame clones alone and is incomplete. The table records around 99,000 clones, approximately 87% of them present only once. Trimming removed 8 bases from V and 2 bases from J; junction bases left unmatched: 6. CDR3 length: 15 amino acids. Germline V gene sequence: CDR1 KGHSH, CDR2 LQKENI. The chain couples TRBV18 to TRBJ2-6; 7 nucleotides align to TRBD1. The sequence was collected from a woman aged 60 to 75 with acute or convalescent COVID-19. Source material: peripheral blood. For the CDR3, the DNA is TGTGCCAGCCCCGACAGGGCGGCTGGGGCCAACGTCCTGACTTTC. This translates into CASPDRAAGANVLTF.